The entry below gives a single T cell receptor beta chain sequence along with its context. Its antigen remains unknown. This entry belongs to a study of cytomegalovirus exposure and HLA in healthy donors. Overall study findings and caveats: Later on, an analysis found that several of the most significant clusters appeared to be linked to common viral pathogens, which included parvovirus B19. TRBV6-2, TRBV6-3 and some other V segments were excluded as indistinguishable. A later analysis found TCR association rates differed by HLA locus, highest for DRB1 and lowest for HLA-C.

The primer mix had 60 Vbeta and 13 Jbeta primers. Sequenced by immunoSEQ multiplex PCR; TCRdb stores in-frame clones only, minus some. The profile shows about 140,000 clones, roughly 77% of them singletons. Per germline, CDR1 SGHRS and CDR2 YFSETQ. Unmatched junction bases numbered 3, after V lost 1 base and J lost 7 bases. The length of the CDR3 is 14 residues. This chain joins TRBV5-1 and TRBJ2-5; 11 bases line up with TRBD2. This TCR was recovered from a man aged 40-55 years in good health and CMV-seronegative. Sequencing input: PBMCs. The CDR3, as DNA: TGCGCCAGCAGCTTGACTAGCGGGGGCCTGACCCAGTACTTC. Its translation is CASSLTSGGLTQYF. The whole variable domain, filled in from reference TRBV5-1 and TRBJ2-5, reads KAGVTQTPRYLIKTRGQQVTLSCSPISGHRSVSWYQQTPGQGLQFLFEYFSETQRNKGNFPGRFSGRQFSNSRSEMNVSTLELGDSALYLCASSLTSGGLTQYFGPGTRLLVL.